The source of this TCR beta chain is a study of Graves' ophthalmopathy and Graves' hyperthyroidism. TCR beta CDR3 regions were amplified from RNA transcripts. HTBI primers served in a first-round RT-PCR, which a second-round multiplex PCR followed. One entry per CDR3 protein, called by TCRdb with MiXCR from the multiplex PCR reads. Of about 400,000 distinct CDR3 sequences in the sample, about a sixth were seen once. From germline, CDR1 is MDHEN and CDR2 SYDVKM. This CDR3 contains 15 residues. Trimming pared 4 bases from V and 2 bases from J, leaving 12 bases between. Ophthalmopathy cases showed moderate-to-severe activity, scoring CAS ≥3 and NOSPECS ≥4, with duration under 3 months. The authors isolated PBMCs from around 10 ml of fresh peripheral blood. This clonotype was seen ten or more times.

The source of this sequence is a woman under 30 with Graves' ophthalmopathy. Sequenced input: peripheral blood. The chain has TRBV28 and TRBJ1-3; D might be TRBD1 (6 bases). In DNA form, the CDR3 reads TGTGCCAGCAGTTCCCCTAGGGGGGCTGGAAACACCATATATTTT. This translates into CASSSPRGAGNTIYF.